This TCR beta chain was sequenced for a study of cytomegalovirus exposure and HLA in healthy donors. A multiplex PCR was run with 60 Vbeta primers and 13 Jbeta primers. Using immunoSEQ multiplex PCR, the repertoire was profiled, and TCRdb retains in-frame clones only, with some absent. This table has about 160,000 clones, approximately 86% appearing once. Germline CDR1 and CDR2: MNHEY and SVGAGI. Trimming removed 1 base from V and 6 bases from J; junction bases left unmatched: 8. The CDR3 extends over 16 amino acids. The genes are TRBV6-5 and TRBJ2-3; 9 nucleotides align to TRBD2. This sequence was found in a woman under 30 in good health and CMV-seronegative. The specimen sequenced was PBMCs. The CDR3 bases are TGTGCCAGCAGTTACTATTCGGGACTAGCTCCTGATACGCAGTATTTT. Its protein is CASSYYSGLAPDTQYF.